One sample yielded the 17 T cell receptor beta chains listed below, sequenced in a study of shared clonotypes between healthy human individuals. TCRdb's table, derived via immunoSEQ multiplex PCR, lists solely in-frame clones and lacks some. There are roughly 1,800,000 clones in the sample; approximately 94% occur only once, and approximately 1% lies in the top ten. CD45RO negativity and positive selection for CCR7 defined naive CD8 cells, a population that excluded terminally differentiated effector memory CD45RA+ cells. The source material was naive CD8+ T cells sorted from blood. The receptors were gathered from a man aged 18 to 30 in good health.

This chain connects TRBV30 to TRBJ2-3; TRBD2 aligns across 10 bases. The ends lost 2 bases at V and 7 bases at J; junction bases unmatched: 12. CDR3 length equals 16 residues. Per germline, CDR1 GTSNPN and CDR2 SVGIG (reference sequence). Here the CDR3 DNA reads TGTGCCTGGAGTCCCCCTCCTAGCGGGAGCTTCCATACGCAGTATTTT. Encoded protein: CAWSPPPSGSFHTQYF.

This clone was counted a single time. The gene calls are TRBV27 and TRBJ2-1; 15 bases match TRBD2. Germline V CDR1 and CDR2: MNHEY, SMNVEV (reference sequence). The CDR3 totals 17 residues. The junction had 7 bases not matched to a gene; V was cut back by 6 bases and J by 4 bases. The CDR3, as DNA: TGTGCCAGCAGGACGATCGGGACTAGCGGGGGGTACAATGAGCAGTTCTTC. Residues: CASRTIGTSGGYNEQFF.

The chain uses TRBV4-1 and TRBJ2-1; D ambiguous. Trimming took off 1 base at V and 4 bases at J, with 8 bases between the two ends. The CDR3 spans 14 residues. CDR1 and CDR2 from the germline V gene are MGHRA and YSYEKL. This CDR3 is CASSQVGIYNEQFF. The CDR3 nucleotides are TGCGCCAGCAGCCAAGTTGGGATTTACAATGAGCAGTTCTTC.

The J gene is TRBJ2-7, the V gene TRBV5-6; D may be TRBD1 (6 bases). V was cut by 3 bases and J by 3 bases, with 13 bases left in between. The CDR3 extends over 14 amino acids. The germline V gene encodes CDR1 SGHDT and CDR2 YYEEEE. The CDR3, as DNA: TGTGCCAGCAGCTACACCGGGACACTCTACGAGCAGTACTTC. It translates to CASSYTGTLYEQYF.

This rearrangement joins TRBV29-1 to TRBJ2-3, with 9 bases identical to TRBD1. This CDR3 is 14 amino acids long. After removal of 1 base from V and 5 bases from J, the junction contained 4 bases not matched to a gene. Looked up from germline, CDR1 is SQVTM and CDR2 is ANQGSEA. CDR3 protein: CSVEGTGVIDTQYF. The CDR3 DNA is TGCAGCGTTGAAGGGACAGGGGTTATAGATACGCAGTATTTT.

The J gene is TRBJ2-1, the V gene TRBV4-2, with 10 bases identical to TRBD1. J lost 8 bases, V lost 0 bases, and 10 bases had no gene match. Germline CDR1 is LGHNA and CDR2 is YNFKEQ. The CDR3 spans 17 residues. The DNA for the CDR3 is TGTGCCAGCAGCCAAGACCCGACCGGGACAGGGGACGATGAGCAGTTCTTC. Translation: CASSQDPTGTGDDEQFF.

This chain uses TRBV6-1 with TRBJ2-7; D is unclear. This CDR3 spans 16 amino acids. From germline, CDR1 is MNHNS and CDR2 SASEGT. Trimming removed 1 base at V and 2 bases at J, with 15 bases between. CDR3 region: CASSEGALGWPYEQYF. The CDR3 coding sequence is TGTGCCAGCAGTGAAGGGGCTTTAGGGTGGCCCTACGAGCAGTACTTC.

The chain employs TRBV15 and TRBJ2-7; no clear D. V dropped 1 base and J dropped 0 bases, with 13 bases sitting between them. CDR3 length: 16 residues. The germline CDR1 and CDR2 sequences are LNHNV and YYDKDF (reference sequence). For the CDR3, the DNA is TGTGCCACCAGCAGAGGGTGGGCTGAGAGCTCCTACGAGCAGTACTTC. Its translation: CATSRGWAESSYEQYF.

This chain uses TRBV4-2 with TRBJ2-1, with TRBD2 matching over 10 bases. From germline, CDR1 is LGHNA and CDR2 YNFKEQ. V gave up 7 bases and J gave up 7 bases; unmatched junction bases: 7. The CDR3 runs to 14 residues. CDR3 sequence (DNA): TGTGCCAGCATGGACAGCGGGGGGGCGAATGAGCAGTTCTTC. Its protein is CASMDSGGANEQFF.

The V gene is TRBV4-1, the J gene TRBJ2-7; D is uncertain. CDR1 and CDR2 from the germline V gene are MGHRA and YSYEKL. V gave up 4 bases and J gave up 1 base, with 11 bases separating them. The CDR3 extends over 14 amino acids. This chain's CDR3 is CASSPKERSYEQYF. CDR3 in DNA: TGCGCCAGCAGCCCCAAAGAACGGTCCTACGAGCAGTACTTC.

The chain combines TRBV5-1 with TRBJ2-3, with 9 bases matching TRBD1. From germline, CDR1 is SGHRS and CDR2 YFSETQ. The CDR3 sequence is 16 residues long. The V and J ends lost 1 base and 5 bases, in that order; junction bases with no gene match: 8. The CDR3 is CASSLMGQGPLDTQYF. Here the CDR3 DNA reads TGCGCCAGCAGCTTGATGGGACAGGGCCCTTTAGATACGCAGTATTTT.

Comments on this clone: Other DNA sequences within the sample encode an identical CDR3. This chain joins TRBV4-3 and TRBJ2-7, with unresolved D. The V gene's germline CDR1 is LGHNA and CDR2 YSLEER. V gave up 0 bases and J gave up 0 bases, with 9 bases separating them. The CDR3 consists of 15 residues. The CDR3 DNA follows: TGCGCCAGCAGCCAAGATTGGGCCTCCTCCTACGAGCAGTACTTC. Encoded protein: CASSQDWASSYEQYF.

This clone was observed a single time. Other nucleotide sequences in the sample specify the same CDR3. The chain is built from TRBV7-9 and TRBJ1-1, with D tentatively TRBD1 (5 bases). V lost 3 bases and J 7 bases, leaving 9 bases between the germline ends. The germline V gene encodes CDR1 SEHNR and CDR2 FQNEAQ (reference sequence). The CDR3 covers 12 residues. CDR3 DNA sequence: TGTGCCAGCAGCTTGGGGGGAAGTGAAGCTTTCTTT. As protein: CASSLGGSEAFF.

V gene TRBV18 combines with J gene TRBJ2-7, with a possible D match to TRBD1 (6 bases). Trimming took off 0 bases at V and 1 base at J, with 31 bases between the two ends. The CDR3 runs to 22 residues. CDR1 and CDR2 (germline): KGHSH, LQKENI. CDR3 sequence: CASSPPRDWDTRPRPASYEQYF. Here the CDR3 DNA reads TGTGCCAGCTCACCACCGAGGGATTGGGACACACGTCCCCGTCCGGCATCCTACGAGCAGTACTTC.

This clone was seen just once. V gene TRBV9 combines with J gene TRBJ2-7; a possible D gene is TRBD1 (5 bases). V dropped 8 bases and J dropped 6 bases, with 18 bases sitting between them. The germline V gene has CDR1 SGDLS and CDR2 YYNGEE. The CDR3 is 13 residues long. The CDR3 loop is CASNQGSFAEQYF. CDR3 nucleotide sequence: TGTGCCAGTAACCAGGGTTCTTTTGCCGAGCAGTACTTC.

This chain connects TRBV6-6 to TRBJ2-7; 8 bases are a match to TRBD1. V was pared by 2 bases and J by 2 bases, with 5 bases of the junction left unmatched. The CDR3 loop spans 15 amino acids. The germline gives CDR1 MNHNY, CDR2 SVGAGI (reference sequence). The CDR3 region is CASSYETGAPYEQYF. CDR3 sequence (DNA): TGTGCCAGCAGTTACGAGACAGGGGCCCCCTACGAGCAGTACTTC.

The genes are TRBV4-3 and TRBJ1-1, with D possibly being TRBD1 (5 bases). The CDR3 spans 14 residues. Per germline, CDR1 LGHNA and CDR2 YSLEER. Trimming removed 3 bases at V and 6 bases at J, with 14 bases between. The CDR3 region has the DNA TGCGCCAGCAGCCAGAGGGTGGTAGGGGCTGAAGCTTTCTTT. Its protein product is CASSQRVVGAEAFF.